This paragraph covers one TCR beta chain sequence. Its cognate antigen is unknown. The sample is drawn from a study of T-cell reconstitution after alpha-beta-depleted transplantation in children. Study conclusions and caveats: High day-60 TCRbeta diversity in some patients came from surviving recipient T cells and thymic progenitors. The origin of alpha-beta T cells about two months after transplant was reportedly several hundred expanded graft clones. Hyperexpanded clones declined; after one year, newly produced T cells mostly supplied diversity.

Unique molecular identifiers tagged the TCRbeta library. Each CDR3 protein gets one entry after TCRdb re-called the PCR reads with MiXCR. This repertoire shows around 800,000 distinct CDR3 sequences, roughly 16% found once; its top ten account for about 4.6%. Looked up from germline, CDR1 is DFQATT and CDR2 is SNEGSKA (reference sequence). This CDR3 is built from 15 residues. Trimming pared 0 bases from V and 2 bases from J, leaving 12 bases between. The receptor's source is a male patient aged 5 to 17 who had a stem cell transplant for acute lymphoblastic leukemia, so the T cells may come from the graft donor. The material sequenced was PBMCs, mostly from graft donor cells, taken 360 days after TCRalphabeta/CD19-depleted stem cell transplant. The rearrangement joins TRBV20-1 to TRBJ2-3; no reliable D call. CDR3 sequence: CSARDLTGATDTQYF. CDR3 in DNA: TGCAGTGCTAGAGATCTAACTGGCGCCACAGATACGCAGTATTTT.